Presented here are 9 T cell receptor beta chains from one specimen sequenced in a study of CD8 T cells in Susac syndrome. RNA, at roughly 0.45 to 1 ug, was reverse transcribed with random hexamers. TCRdb redid the calling of the immunoSEQ multiplex PCR reads with MiXCR, one entry per CDR3 protein. The repertoire holds 210,000 or so distinct CDR3 sequences, with over 90% as singletons. The sequenced sample consisted of CD4+ T cells from PBMCs. Source of these receptors: a human donor with Susac syndrome.

CDR3 DNA sequence: TGTGCCAGCTCCCCCGGGACGGCAACCTACGAGCAGTACTTC. Translating it yields CASSPGTATYEQYF. This chain uses TRBV14 with TRBJ2-7; either TRBD1 or TRBD2 may supply D (5 bases each). Per germline, CDR1 SGHDN and CDR2 FVKESK. V was clipped by 8 bases and J by 2 bases, with 16 bases between them. This CDR3 spans 14 amino acids.

This chain uses TRBV12-3 or TRBV12-4 with TRBJ1-1; maybe TRBD1 (5 bases). The CDR3 contains 13 residues. The germline V and J ends were trimmed by 6 bases and 5 bases, with 13 bases remaining between them. The CDR3 reads CASSSPRGTEAFF. Here the CDR3 DNA reads TGTGCCAGCAGCTCCCCCCGGGGGACTGAAGCTTTCTTT.

This chain connects TRBV12-3 or TRBV12-4 to TRBJ2-3; TRBD2 aligns across 7 bases. The CDR3 is 15 residues long. V gave up 4 bases and J gave up 3 bases; unmatched junction bases: 7. This chain's CDR3 is CASSSPRGGTDTQYF. As DNA, the CDR3 is TGTGCCAGCAGTTCCCCTAGGGGAGGGACAGATACGCAGTATTTT.

The chain combines TRBV20-1 with TRBJ2-3; D is perhaps TRBD2 (5 bases). Trimming pared 0 bases from V and 2 bases from J, leaving 12 bases between. CDR3 length equals 15 residues. Germline V gene lookup returns CDR1 DFQATT and CDR2 SNEGSKA (reference sequence). The CDR3 nucleotides are TGCAGTGCTAGAGATCGTCGGGATCACACAGATACGCAGTATTTT. Amino acids: CSARDRRDHTDTQYF.

Only one count was recorded for this clonotype. V and J are TRBV27 and TRBJ1-6, with D possibly being TRBD1 (5 bases). The germline gives CDR1 MNHEY, CDR2 SMNVEV (reference sequence). The CDR3 is 15 residues long. V shed 6 bases and J shed 8 bases, with 17 bases lying between them. This chain's CDR3 is CASSRLGGYDSPLHF. CDR3 nucleotides: TGTGCCAGCAGCAGGTTGGGGGGGTATGATTCACCCCTCCACTTT.

J is TRBJ2-7 and V is TRBV29-1, with 8 bases that match TRBD1. Germline loops: CDR1 SQVTM, CDR2 ANQGSEA. The ends lost 6 bases at V and 4 bases at J; junction bases unmatched: 11. The CDR3 spans 14 residues. CDR3 bases: TGCAGCGTCCTCCAGGGGGCAGGAGCATACGAGCAGTACTTC. Translated: CSVLQGAGAYEQYF.

The rearrangement uses TRBV3-1 and TRBJ1-4, with 7 positions matching TRBD1. The CDR3 extends over 16 amino acids. V trimming: 5 bases; J trimming: 6 bases; junction bases outside the gene matches: 12. Germline V gives CDR1 LGHDT, CDR2 YNNKEL (reference sequence). CDR3 sequence (DNA): TGTGCCAGCAGCTCACATAATACAGGGGAGGATGAAAAACTGTTTTTT. Its protein product is CASSSHNTGEDEKLFF.

The CDR3 DNA is TGTGCCAGCAGTTTAGCAGGGGGGGCCGGGGAGCTGTTTTTT. Translating gives CASSLAGGAGELFF. The gene calls are TRBV12-3 or TRBV12-4 and TRBJ2-2; maybe TRBD2 (7 bases). This CDR3 has 14 residues. Trimming took 0 bases from V and 6 from J, leaving 8 bases between them.

In nucleotides, the CDR3 is TGTGCCAGCAGCCAAACCCTCACAGGGATTGAAGCTTTCTTT. Translated: CASSQTLTGIEAFF. V gene TRBV3-1 combines with J gene TRBJ1-1, with D perhaps matching TRBD1 (6 bases). The CDR3 spans 14 residues. The V end was cut by 2 bases, the J end by 7 bases, with 14 bases between. CDR1 LGHDT and CDR2 YNNKEL come from the germline V gene (reference sequence).